The 10 T cell receptor beta chains below come from one sample, sequenced in a study of T cells after yellow fever vaccination. MiXCR was run by TCRdb on the 5' RACE reads, yielding one entry per CDR3 protein. Found here are hundreds of thousands of distinct CDR3 sequences, about 9.9% of them singletons; the top ten hold less than 20%. The sample consisted of PBMCs, taken on the day of the first yellow fever vaccination. The receptors originated from a man between 18 and 35 years old who received the YFV17D yellow fever vaccine.

The rearrangement uses TRBV7-2 and TRBJ2-7, with 7 bases fitting TRBD2. Germline-derived CDR1 and CDR2 are SGHTA and FQGNSA. With 5 bases clipped from V and 2 bases from J, the junction kept 12 bases outside the gene matches. This CDR3 has 16 amino acids. CDR3 coding DNA: TGTGCCAGCAGCCCCATGGGGGGGAAGGTACCCTACGAGCAGTACTTC. It specifies CASSPMGGKVPYEQYF.

Many counts were recorded for this clonotype. The J gene is TRBJ2-7, the V gene TRBV12-3 or TRBV12-4, with unresolved D. V was clipped by 1 base and J by 4 bases, with 2 bases between them. The CDR3 spans 11 residues. The CDR3 region is CASSLGYEQYV. CDR3 sequence (DNA): TGTGCCAGCAGTTTAGGGTACGAGCAGTACGTC.

This chain links TRBV20-1 with TRBJ1-2; D gene unclear. This CDR3 region has 11 residues. Trimming left V 3 bases short and J 7 bases short, with 9 bases between. Germline loops: CDR1 DFQATT, CDR2 SNEGSKA (reference sequence). CDR3 sequence (DNA): TGCAGTGCTAGTTGGACTGGTGGCTACACCTTC. Translating gives CSASWTGGYTF.

In this sample, this clonotype turned up a few times. V gene TRBV7-8 combines with J gene TRBJ1-2; TRBD1 is a possible D gene (6 bases). This CDR3 is built from 15 residues. In germline, CDR1 is SGHVS, CDR2 FQNEAQ. With 1 base removed from V and 8 bases from J, the gap between germline ends came to 17 bases. The CDR3 reads CASSLEAGAREGYTF. The CDR3 DNA follows: TGTGCCAGCAGCTTAGAGGCGGGGGCCAGGGAGGGCTACACCTTC.

This clonotype was observed a few times. The gene calls are TRBV5-1 and TRBJ2-3, with TRBD2 matching 9 bases. Germline V gene data show CDR1 as SGHRS and CDR2 as YFSETQ. The V gene end was trimmed by 2 bases and the J gene end by 1 base; junction bases not matched to a gene: 8. This CDR3 comprises 17 residues. The CDR3 DNA reads as TGCGCCAGCAGCTTCGCTGCGGGGGGGATACGCACAGATACGCAGTATTTT. Translating gives CASSFAAGGIRTDTQYF.

This clonotype has a count of ten or more. V is TRBV12-3 or TRBV12-4 and J is TRBJ2-3, with D possibly being TRBD2 (5 bases). This CDR3 has 13 residues. The V end was cut by 1 base, the J end by 6 bases, with 8 bases between. The CDR3 protein is CASSLGTRDTQYF. The DNA for the CDR3 is TGTGCCAGCAGTTTAGGGACTCGGGATACGCAGTATTTT.

The V call is TRBV2, the J call TRBJ2-5; maybe TRBD2 (6 bases). Trimming pared 7 bases from V and 4 bases from J, leaving 16 bases between. This CDR3 comprises 14 residues. The germline V gene has CDR1 SNHLY and CDR2 FYNNEI. CDR3 in amino acids: CASNPVGGVETQYF. In DNA form, the CDR3 reads TGTGCCAGCAACCCGGTCGGCGGGGTAGAGACCCAGTACTTC.

The sample holds a few counts of this clonotype. This rearrangement joins TRBV4-1 to TRBJ1-1; maybe TRBD1 (5 bases). CDR1 is MGHRA, CDR2 YSYEKL, per germline. This CDR3 has 15 amino acids. V was pared by 0 bases and J by 8 bases, with 16 bases between. CDR3 sequence reads: CASSQEWRFQGEAFF. The CDR3 DNA follows: TGCGCCAGCAGCCAAGAGTGGAGGTTCCAGGGAGAAGCTTTCTTT.

The sample holds a few counts of this clonotype. The rearrangement uses TRBV3-1 and TRBJ2-7; D is ambiguous. The V end lost 4 bases, the J end lost 4 bases, and 11 bases lay between the germline ends. Germline V gives CDR1 LGHDT, CDR2 YNNKEL (reference sequence). CDR3 length: 13 amino acids. The CDR3 sequence: CASSPPGGYEQYV. For the CDR3, the DNA is TGTGCCAGCAGCCCCCCCGGCGGTTACGAGCAGTACGTC.

The chain is built from TRBV19 and TRBJ2-1; no clear D gene. The ends were cut back, 4 bases at V and 5 bases at J, with 9 bases in the middle. The CDR3 loop spans 13 amino acids. CDR1 LNHDA and CDR2 SQIVND come from the germline V gene (reference sequence). As DNA, the CDR3 is TGTGCCAGTAGTAGGTGGGCGAACAATGAGCAGTTCTTC. Translating it yields CASSRWANNEQFF.